The rows below give T cell receptor beta chains drawn from one sample of a study of blood T cell repertoires in COVID-19. Clones were read by immunoSEQ multiplex PCR, and TCRdb kept only the in-frame ones, dropping some. Of 90,000 to 150,000 clones listed, about 79% were seen once; the top ten hold about 4%. Sequencing was performed on peripheral blood. The receptor set was obtained from a woman older than 75 with acute or convalescent COVID-19. Both conserved end residues are part of each CDR3. The order of the fields is clone size, V gene, J gene, D gene, CDR3 DNA, CDR3 protein. The D gene is left open where the match is weak. A clone size is listed for some rows: how often the clone was seen (once, few, many), or a class if it is expanded.

clone size: NA; V gene: TRBV28; J gene: TRBJ1-1; D gene: NA; CDR3 DNA: TGTGCCAGCAGTCCTCCCGGGGCAGGGGCTAACACTGAAGCTTTCTTT; CDR3 protein: CASSPPGAGANTEAFF
clone size: once; V gene: TRBV5-5; J gene: TRBJ1-2; D gene: NA; CDR3 DNA: TGTGCCAGCAGCTTAGGGGCACAGGGTAGCTATGGCTACACCTTC; CDR3 protein: CASSLGAQGSYGYTF
clone size: few; V gene: TRBV7-2; J gene: TRBJ2-3; D gene: TRBD2; CDR3 DNA: TGTGCCAGCAGCTTAGAGTGGACTAGCGGGAGTCCAGATACGCAGTATTTT; CDR3 protein: CASSLEWTSGSPDTQYF
clone size: NA; V gene: TRBV15; J gene: TRBJ2-2; D gene: NA; CDR3 DNA: TGTGCCACCAGCAGAGAGGTATCGCCACTTACGAACACCGGGGAGCTGTTTTTT; CDR3 protein: CATSREVSPLTNTGELFF
clone size: NA; V gene: TRBV28; J gene: TRBJ1-1; D gene: NA; CDR3 DNA: TGTGCCAGCATCGGGACACCCTTGGGGTACACTGAAGCTTTCTTT; CDR3 protein: CASIGTPLGYTEAFF
clone size: once; V gene: TRBV18; J gene: TRBJ1-1; D gene: TRBD1; CDR3 DNA: TGTGCCAGCTCACAGACGACAGGGCTGGGGACTGAAGCTTTCTTT; CDR3 protein: CASSQTTGLGTEAFF
clone size: few; V gene: TRBV6-5; J gene: TRBJ1-5; D gene: TRBD1; CDR3 DNA: TGTGCCAGCAGAGAGACAGGGACTCAGCCCCAGCATTTT; CDR3 protein: CASRETGTQPQHF
clone size: NA; V gene: TRBV30; J gene: TRBJ1-1; D gene: NA; CDR3 DNA: TGTGCCTGGAGTGTGTCAGATTACACTGAAGCTTTCTTT; CDR3 protein: CAWSVSDYTEAFF
clone size: NA; V gene: TRBV6-2/TRBV6-3; J gene: TRBJ1-5; D gene: TRBD1; CDR3 DNA: TGTGCCAGCAGCTGGGACAGGGTTGGGGATAGCAATCAGCCCCAGCATTTT; CDR3 protein: CASSWDRVGDSNQPQHF
clone size: NA; V gene: TRBV7-9; J gene: TRBJ1-2; D gene: TRBD1; CDR3 DNA: TGTGCCAGCAGCTTCGGGACAGGGGGTGAGGTTAACTATGGCTACACCTTC; CDR3 protein: CASSFGTGGEVNYGYTF
clone size: once; V gene: TRBV9; J gene: TRBJ2-1; D gene: TRBD1; CDR3 DNA: TGTGCCAGCAGCGGACAGGGGGCGGGTGAGCAGTTCTTC; CDR3 protein: CASSGQGAGEQFF
clone size: NA; V gene: TRBV5-8; J gene: TRBJ2-7; D gene: TRBD2; CDR3 DNA: TGTGCCAGCAGCTTGGTTCGAGCGGGAGGGCAAGTGTACGAGCAGTACTTC; CDR3 protein: CASSLVRAGGQVYEQYF
clone size: NA; V gene: TRBV11-2; J gene: TRBJ2-3; D gene: NA; CDR3 DNA: TGTGCCAGCAGCGACCAGATGCGGAGTACAGATACGCAGTATTTT; CDR3 protein: CASSDQMRSTDTQYF
clone size: few; V gene: TRBV3-1/TRBV3-2; J gene: TRBJ2-3; D gene: TRBD2; CDR3 DNA: TGTGCCAGCAGCCAAGTAACTAGCGATATTAGCACAGATACGCAGTATTTT; CDR3 protein: CASSQVTSDISTDTQYF
clone size: few; V gene: TRBV3-1/TRBV3-2; J gene: TRBJ1-2; D gene: TRBD1; CDR3 DNA: TGTGCCAGCAGCCATTCCACAGGGGATCGTGGCTACACCTTC; CDR3 protein: CASSHSTGDRGYTF
clone size: many; V gene: TRBV6-1; J gene: TRBJ2-3; D gene: TRBD1; CDR3 DNA: TGTGCCAGCAGTGAACAGGGGACAGGGAGCACAGATACGCAGTATTTT; CDR3 protein: CASSEQGTGSTDTQYF
clone size: few; V gene: TRBV30; J gene: TRBJ2-1; D gene: NA; CDR3 DNA: TGTGCCTGGAGTGCAACGGCACAGGGTGAGCAGTTCTTC; CDR3 protein: CAWSATAQGEQFF
clone size: once; V gene: TRBV19; J gene: TRBJ1-5; D gene: NA; CDR3 DNA: TGTGCCAGTGTCCGGGACACCTATCAGCCCCAGCATTTT; CDR3 protein: CASVRDTYQPQHF
clone size: NA; V gene: TRBV9; J gene: TRBJ2-3; D gene: NA; CDR3 DNA: TGTGCCAGCAGCGCCCTGGCAGCGGGAGATACGCAGTATTTT; CDR3 protein: CASSALAAGDTQYF
clone size: NA; V gene: TRBV18; J gene: TRBJ2-2; D gene: NA; CDR3 DNA: TGTGCCAGCTCACCAACAGAGACCGGGGAGCTGTTTTTT; CDR3 protein: CASSPTETGELFF
clone size: NA; V gene: TRBV7-3; J gene: TRBJ2-3; D gene: TRBD2; CDR3 DNA: TGTGCCAGCAGCCTCGGACTAGCGGGAGGAGATACGCAGTATTTT; CDR3 protein: CASSLGLAGGDTQYF
clone size: NA; V gene: TRBV11-3; J gene: TRBJ2-7; D gene: TRBD2; CDR3 DNA: TGTGCCAGCAGCTCGGGACTAGCGGGACCGTACGAGCAGTACTTC; CDR3 protein: CASSSGLAGPYEQYF
clone size: NA; V gene: TRBV5-1; J gene: TRBJ2-3; D gene: TRBD2; CDR3 DNA: TGCGCCAGCAGCTCACTAGCGGAAGATACGCAGTATTTT; CDR3 protein: CASSSLAEDTQYF
clone size: NA; V gene: TRBV7-2; J gene: TRBJ2-5; D gene: TRBD1; CDR3 DNA: TGTGCCAGCAGCCTCGGGCTGACAGGGGGACAAGAGACCCAGTACTTC; CDR3 protein: CASSLGLTGGQETQYF
clone size: NA; V gene: TRBV7-8; J gene: TRBJ2-7; D gene: TRBD1; CDR3 DNA: TGTGCCAGCAGCCTTCCGGGACAGGGGAACGAGCAGTACTTC; CDR3 protein: CASSLPGQGNEQYF
clone size: NA; V gene: TRBV7-3; J gene: TRBJ1-1; D gene: NA; CDR3 DNA: TGTGCCAGCAGCCTGGACAGTTTTGCGAACACTGAAGCTTTCTTT; CDR3 protein: CASSLDSFANTEAFF
clone size: few; V gene: TRBV12-3/TRBV12-4; J gene: TRBJ1-5; D gene: NA; CDR3 DNA: TGTGCCAGCAGTTCGCACAGGGACCAGCCCCAGCATTTT; CDR3 protein: CASSSHRDQPQHF
clone size: NA; V gene: TRBV2; J gene: TRBJ2-1; D gene: TRBD1; CDR3 DNA: TGTGCCAGCAATACCGGGACAGGGGAGTATGAGCAGTTCTTC; CDR3 protein: CASNTGTGEYEQFF
clone size: NA; V gene: TRBV10-3; J gene: TRBJ2-5; D gene: TRBD1; CDR3 DNA: TGTGCCACGGGACAGGGGGCAGGGGAGACCCAGTACTTC; CDR3 protein: CATGQGAGETQYF
clone size: NA; V gene: TRBV6-5; J gene: TRBJ2-2; D gene: NA; CDR3 DNA: TGTGCCAGCAGTCGGGGAGTCGACGCCGGGGAGCTGTTTTTT; CDR3 protein: CASSRGVDAGELFF
clone size: NA; V gene: TRBV3-1/TRBV3-2; J gene: TRBJ2-1; D gene: TRBD1; CDR3 DNA: TGTGCCAGCAGCCAGAACAGGGGAAATGAGCAGTTCTTC; CDR3 protein: CASSQNRGNEQFF
clone size: NA; V gene: TRBV30; J gene: TRBJ2-7; D gene: TRBD1; CDR3 DNA: TGTGCCTGGAGGACAGGGAGTAACTACTACGAGCAGTACTTC; CDR3 protein: CAWRTGSNYYEQYF
clone size: NA; V gene: TRBV13; J gene: TRBJ2-6; D gene: NA; CDR3 DNA: TGTGCCAGCAGCTTTCAGGCTGGGGCCAACGTCCTGACTTTC; CDR3 protein: CASSFQAGANVLTF
clone size: NA; V gene: TRBV7-9; J gene: TRBJ2-2; D gene: NA; CDR3 DNA: TGTGCCAGCAGCTTAGTCTTTTGGGGGCCCGGGGAGCTGTTTTTT; CDR3 protein: CASSLVFWGPGELFF
clone size: NA; V gene: TRBV11-2; J gene: TRBJ2-3; D gene: TRBD2; CDR3 DNA: TGTGCCAGCAGCTGGGGACTAGCGGTCCCCACAGATACGCAGTATTTT; CDR3 protein: CASSWGLAVPTDTQYF
clone size: NA; V gene: TRBV28; J gene: TRBJ2-3; D gene: TRBD2; CDR3 DNA: TGTGCCAGCAGTTTAGTCCGGCTAGCGGGGACAGATACGCAGTATTTT; CDR3 protein: CASSLVRLAGTDTQYF
clone size: NA; V gene: TRBV5-5; J gene: TRBJ2-6; D gene: TRBD1; CDR3 DNA: TGTGCCAGCAGAACCGACAGGGCTGGGGCCAACGTCCTGACTTTC; CDR3 protein: CASRTDRAGANVLTF
clone size: NA; V gene: TRBV6-6; J gene: TRBJ2-3; D gene: NA; CDR3 DNA: TGTGCCAGCAGCCTCCCGGGTACGCAGTATTTT; CDR3 protein: CASSLPGTQYF
clone size: NA; V gene: TRBV7-9; J gene: TRBJ1-4; D gene: TRBD1; CDR3 DNA: TGTGCCAGCAGGCCACCGGGACAGGGTGATAGAAAACTGTTTTTT; CDR3 protein: CASRPPGQGDRKLFF
clone size: few; V gene: TRBV5-4; J gene: TRBJ2-2; D gene: TRBD2; CDR3 DNA: TGTGCCAGCAGCTCGGGACTAGCGGTAAACACCGGGGAGCTGTTTTTT; CDR3 protein: CASSSGLAVNTGELFF
clone size: NA; V gene: TRBV3-1/TRBV3-2; J gene: TRBJ1-2; D gene: NA; CDR3 DNA: TGTGCCAGCAGCCAAGAGGGACAAACTGGTGGCTACACCTTC; CDR3 protein: CASSQEGQTGGYTF
clone size: NA; V gene: TRBV15; J gene: TRBJ2-3; D gene: TRBD1; CDR3 DNA: TGTGCCACCAGCAGGGGGGACAGTTACACAGATACGCAGTATTTT; CDR3 protein: CATSRGDSYTDTQYF
clone size: NA; V gene: TRBV30; J gene: TRBJ1-5; D gene: NA; CDR3 DNA: TGTGCCTGGAGCTACGGGACAACAAATCAGCCCCAGCATTTT; CDR3 protein: CAWSYGTTNQPQHF
clone size: few; V gene: TRBV10-3; J gene: TRBJ2-7; D gene: NA; CDR3 DNA: TGTGCCATCAGGCAGGGGAGCTCCTACGAGCAGTACTTC; CDR3 protein: CAIRQGSSYEQYF
clone size: NA; V gene: TRBV7-2; J gene: TRBJ1-6; D gene: NA; CDR3 DNA: TGTGCCAGCAGCTTAGCCGGGGTTAATTCACCCCTCCACTTT; CDR3 protein: CASSLAGVNSPLHF
clone size: NA; V gene: TRBV21-1; J gene: TRBJ2-1; D gene: NA; CDR3 DNA: TGTGCCAGCAGCATATCTCTCGGGACAAAGTACAATGAGCAGTTCTTC; CDR3 protein: CASSISLGTKYNEQFF
clone size: NA; V gene: TRBV5-1; J gene: TRBJ2-7; D gene: TRBD1; CDR3 DNA: TGCGCCAGCAGCCCCTCGGGACAGGATTCCTACGAGCAGTACTTC; CDR3 protein: CASSPSGQDSYEQYF
clone size: NA; V gene: TRBV9; J gene: TRBJ2-5; D gene: TRBD2; CDR3 DNA: TGTGCCAGCAGCGTGTCTAGCGGGGGGGTCCAAGAGACCCAGTACTTC; CDR3 protein: CASSVSSGGVQETQYF
clone size: NA; V gene: TRBV5-1; J gene: TRBJ1-1; D gene: NA; CDR3 DNA: TGCGCCAGCAGCTTGGCTGGCAGGGAGAACACTGAAGCTTTCTTT; CDR3 protein: CASSLAGRENTEAFF
clone size: NA; V gene: TRBV5-4; J gene: TRBJ2-3; D gene: NA; CDR3 DNA: TGTGCCAGCAGCTTGGGGCGGGGTAGACCCACAGATACGCAGTATTTT; CDR3 protein: CASSLGRGRPTDTQYF
clone size: NA; V gene: TRBV7-9; J gene: TRBJ2-5; D gene: TRBD1; CDR3 DNA: TGTGCCAGCAGCTTACCGATGGCTTGGACAGGGGGTCGGGCAGAGACCCAGTACTTC; CDR3 protein: CASSLPMAWTGGRAETQYF
clone size: NA; V gene: TRBV10-3; J gene: TRBJ2-1; D gene: TRBD1; CDR3 DNA: TGTGCCATCAGACCCGCGACAGGGAATAACTACAATGAGCAGTTCTTC; CDR3 protein: CAIRPATGNNYNEQFF
clone size: NA; V gene: TRBV6-5; J gene: TRBJ1-1; D gene: NA; CDR3 DNA: TGTGCCAGCAGTAGGCAGGGAGGAGGGAACACTGAAGCTTTCTTT; CDR3 protein: CASSRQGGGNTEAFF
clone size: few; V gene: TRBV11-2; J gene: TRBJ2-3; D gene: NA; CDR3 DNA: TGTGCCAGCAGCTTAGCAAAAGGGGCTAGCGGCACAGATACGCAGTATTTT; CDR3 protein: CASSLAKGASGTDTQYF
clone size: once; V gene: TRBV3-1/TRBV3-2; J gene: TRBJ1-5; D gene: NA; CDR3 DNA: TGTGCCAGCAGCCAACTCGATCAGCCCCAGCATTTT; CDR3 protein: CASSQLDQPQHF